One sample yielded the 27 T cell receptor beta chains listed below, sequenced in a study of T cells after yellow fever vaccination. TCRdb ran MiXCR on the 5' RACE reads and lists one entry per CDR3 protein. The repertoire holds tens of thousands of distinct CDR3 sequences, with over 7.5% as singletons. Here the sequenced sample was CD8+ T cells sorted from PBMCs, taken on the day of the yellow fever booster vaccination. These receptors all come from a man aged 30 to 39 who received the YFV17D yellow fever vaccine.

The V gene is TRBV5-1, the J gene TRBJ1-1; D is unresolved. V was clipped by 2 bases and J by 5 bases, with 7 bases between them. The CDR3 runs to 12 residues. Germline V gene lookup returns CDR1 SGHRS and CDR2 YFSETQ. CDR3 in DNA: TGCGCCAGCAGCTTATATGATACTGAAGCTTTCTTT. It encodes CASSLYDTEAFF.

CDR3 nucleotide sequence: TGTGCCAGCAGCTTGACAGATTACAACATTCAGTACTTC. Translating it yields CASSLTDYNIQYF. The V gene is TRBV7-2, the J gene TRBJ2-4; perhaps TRBD1 as D (5 bases). Trimming cost V 3 bases and J 7 bases, with 10 bases left between them. The CDR3 loop spans 13 amino acids. The V gene's germline CDR1 is SGHTA and CDR2 FQGNSA. Drawing the rest from reference TRBV7-2 and TRBJ2-4, the complete variable domain is GAGVSQSPSNKVTEKGKDVELRCDPISGHTALYWYRQSLGQGLEFLIYFQGNSAPDKSGLPSDRFSAERTGGSVSTLTIQRTQQEDSAVYLCASSLTDYNIQYFGAGTRLSVL.

Ten or more counts support this clonotype. The chain recombines TRBV20-1 with TRBJ2-7; no firm D call. The CDR3 is 13 residues long. Germline values: CDR1 DFQATT, CDR2 SNEGSKA (reference sequence). Between the trimmed V and J ends, which lost 5 bases and 6 bases, there was a span of 17 bases. CDR3 nucleotides: TGCAGTGCTGGACCTGTTACATCCGGCGAGCAGTACTTC. Translation: CSAGPVTSGEQYF.

This clonotype has ten or more counts. The gene calls are TRBV27 and TRBJ2-3; D is unclear. Germline CDR1 reads MNHEY; CDR2 reads SMNVEV (reference sequence). V gave up 10 bases and J gave up 0 bases, with 11 bases separating them. The CDR3 has 13 residues. The CDR3 reads CATYFPSTDTQYF. The DNA for the CDR3 is TGTGCCACGTACTTCCCTAGCACAGATACGCAGTATTTT.

The sample holds a few counts of this clonotype. V is TRBV4-1 and J is TRBJ2-6; 11 positions match TRBD1. The junction had 7 bases not matched to a gene; V was cut back by 3 bases and J by 0 bases. The CDR3 sequence is 19 residues long. Germline V CDR1 and CDR2: MGHRA, YSYEKL. The CDR3 sequence: CASSQLGQGALSGANVLTF. The CDR3 DNA is TGCGCCAGCAGCCAGCTCGGACAGGGGGCCCTCTCTGGGGCCAACGTCCTGACTTTC.

In its sample, this clonotype was seen once. The chain uses TRBV11-2 and TRBJ2-1; a weak D match, TRBD2 (5 bases). The germline V gene has CDR1 SGHAT and CDR2 FQNNGV. Trimming cost V 2 bases and J 1 base, with 15 bases left between them. CDR3 length: 17 amino acids. Here the CDR3 DNA reads TGTGCCAGCAGCTTAACCTGGGCGGGCCTTTCCTACAATGAGCAGTTCTTC. It translates to CASSLTWAGLSYNEQFF.

A few counts support this clonotype. This chain uses TRBV9 with TRBJ1-1, with D hard to call. Germline lookup yields CDR1 SGDLS and CDR2 YYNGEE. V was cut by 0 bases and J by 5 bases, with 14 bases left in between. The CDR3 runs to 15 residues. The CDR3 DNA reads TGTGCCAGCAGCGTAGAGGGATTAGGGCAAACTGAAGCTTTCTTT. This gives the protein CASSVEGLGQTEAFF.

To note about this clonotype: A much larger clone lies a single base off, so this may be a read error. The rearrangement links TRBV12-3 or TRBV12-4 to TRBJ2-7; D remains ambiguous. Trimming cost V 3 bases and J 3 bases, with 15 bases left between them. The CDR3 is 15 amino acids. The CDR3 region has the DNA TGTGCCAGCAGTTTCGGAAGTAGGCGCCACTACGAGCAGTACTTC. Protein product: CASSFGSRRHYEQYF.

This clonotype was observed a handful of times. V usage is TRBV4-3 and J usage is TRBJ2-7; weak D call: TRBD2 (5 bases). The CDR3 spans 15 residues. From germline, CDR1 is LGHNA and CDR2 YSLEER. V shed 0 bases and J shed 2 bases, with 11 bases lying between them. CDR3 sequence reads: CASSQEGGTPYEQYF. CDR3 DNA: TGCGCCAGCAGCCAAGAAGGAGGAACTCCCTACGAGCAGTACTTC.

The chain combines TRBV27 with TRBJ2-1; 8 nucleotides line up with TRBD2. V shed 3 bases and J 5 bases; nucleotides not matched to a gene: 6. This CDR3 is built from 15 residues. Germline V gene sequence: CDR1 MNHEY, CDR2 SMNVEV (reference sequence). CDR3: CASSLFSGINNEQFF. For the CDR3, the DNA is TGTGCCAGCAGTTTGTTTAGCGGGATCAACAATGAGCAGTTCTTC.

The rearrangement joins TRBV20-1 to TRBJ2-1; D is uncertain. V gave up 3 bases and J gave up 4 bases, with 13 bases separating them. The germline V gene encodes CDR1 DFQATT and CDR2 SNEGSKA (reference sequence). The CDR3 has 14 residues. Here the CDR3 DNA reads TGCAGTGCTAGGGACGGGCCACTATACAATGAGCAGTTCTTC. It specifies CSARDGPLYNEQFF.

This clonotype was picked up a small number of times. The chain is built from TRBV20-1 and TRBJ1-5, with D perhaps TRBD1 (5 bases). The CDR3 extends over 15 amino acids. The germline V and J ends were trimmed by 4 bases and 8 bases, with 21 bases remaining between them. CDR1 is DFQATT and CDR2 is SNEGSKA in the germline V gene (reference sequence). This chain's CDR3 is CSATFSPGGLEPQHF. The CDR3 nucleotides read TGCAGTGCTACTTTCTCCCCGGGGGGGTTGGAGCCCCAGCATTTT.

The V call is TRBV29-1, the J call TRBJ2-1; D ambiguous. The V gene lost 3 bases and the J gene lost 3 bases, with 9 bases spanning the gap. The germline gives CDR1 SQVTM, CDR2 ANQGSEA. This CDR3 has 13 residues. CDR3 in amino acids: CSVDIPSYNEQFF. The CDR3 DNA sequence: TGCAGCGTTGATATTCCCAGCTACAATGAGCAGTTCTTC.

The J gene is TRBJ1-5, the V gene TRBV4-1, with D unresolved. Trimming cost V 1 base and J 4 bases, with 14 bases left between them. The CDR3 is made up of 16 amino acids. The V gene's germline CDR1 is MGHRA and CDR2 YSYEKL. CDR3 protein: CASSQVGGCGNQPQHF. The CDR3 coding sequence is TGCGCCAGCAGCCAAGTCGGCGGGTGCGGTAATCAGCCCCAGCATTTT.

Many counts were recorded for this clonotype. The chain has TRBV20-1 and TRBJ2-7; D is unresolved. CDR3 length equals 15 residues. Per germline, CDR1 DFQATT and CDR2 SNEGSKA (reference sequence). V was shortened by 1 base and J by 1 base, with 14 bases between the two germline ends. In DNA, the CDR3 is TGCAGTGCTAGAGGGCAAAATAGCTTTTCCTACGAGCAGTACTTC. Residues: CSARGQNSFSYEQYF.

CDR3 nucleotides: TGTGCCAGCAGCTTAGTCTCCCGGCCGGACGAGCAGTACTTC. Amino acid sequence: CASSLVSRPDEQYF. This chain joins TRBV7-2 and TRBJ2-7; D gene ambiguous. Germline V CDR1 and CDR2: SGHTA, FQGNSA. The CDR3 totals 14 residues. V was trimmed by 1 base and J by 5 bases, leaving 12 bases between them.

V and J are TRBV7-9 and TRBJ2-7; tentatively, D is TRBD2 (5 bases). CDR3 length: 14 residues. Germline values: CDR1 SEHNR, CDR2 FQNEAQ (reference sequence). V was pared by 3 bases and J by 5 bases, with 14 bases between. The CDR3 reads CASSFGGLSDEQYF. CDR3 nucleotides: TGTGCCAGCAGCTTCGGAGGTCTGTCGGACGAGCAGTACTTC.

This clonotype appeared many times. J is TRBJ2-5 and V is TRBV27; unclear D gene. The CDR3 extends over 15 amino acids. From germline, CDR1 is MNHEY and CDR2 SMNVEV (reference sequence). Trimming shortened V by 5 bases and J by 5 bases, and 18 bases separated the two germline ends. The CDR3 DNA sequence: TGTGCCAGCAGTCCGAGGAGCACTCAGTGGGAGACCCAGTACTTC. It codes for CASSPRSTQWETQYF.

V is TRBV27 and J is TRBJ2-1; no firm D call. The CDR3 loop spans 16 amino acids. The V and J ends lost 2 bases and 9 bases respectively, with 20 bases between them. The germline gives CDR1 MNHEY, CDR2 SMNVEV (reference sequence). The CDR3 nucleotides are TGTGCCAGCAGTTTACTCTCCGCTGCCTTAGAGAGTGAGCAGTTCTTC. Its translation is CASSLLSAALESEQFF.

This clonotype was seen a handful of times. This chain joins TRBV4-3 and TRBJ1-4; 9 bases align to TRBD1. This CDR3 comprises 15 residues. Germline V CDR1 and CDR2: LGHNA, YSLEER. J was trimmed by 3 bases and V by 5 bases; bases with no gene match: 4. CDR3 in amino acids: CASSVRDRANEKLFF. The CDR3 DNA reads TGCGCCAGCAGCGTCCGGGACAGGGCTAATGAAAAACTGTTTTTT.

Many counts were recorded for this clonotype. This chain links TRBV10-2 with TRBJ2-2; tentatively, D is TRBD1 (5 bases). CDR1 and CDR2 (germline): WSHSY, SAAADI. The CDR3 extends over 14 amino acids. V was clipped by 6 bases and J by 1 base, with 9 bases between them. The CDR3 DNA reads TGCGCCAGCAGCCCAGGGCTGAACACCGGGGAGCTGTTTTTT. Its protein is CASSPGLNTGELFF.

This rearrangement joins TRBV7-3 to TRBJ2-3; tentative D call: TRBD2 (6 bases). Trimming stripped 1 base from V and 1 base from J, with 9 bases between. Germline V CDR1 and CDR2: SGHTA, FQGTGA. CDR3 length: 15 amino acids. The CDR3 sequence: CASSLSSSGTDTQYF. As DNA, the CDR3 is TGTGCCAGCAGCTTAAGTTCTAGCGGCACAGATACGCAGTATTTT.

This clonotype was seen a handful of times. The chain combines TRBV20-1 with TRBJ2-3; 8 positions agree with TRBD1. Germline values: CDR1 DFQATT, CDR2 SNEGSKA (reference sequence). V dropped 3 bases and J dropped 2; count of bases not matched to a gene: 4. The CDR3 is made up of 14 amino acids. The CDR3 region is CSASRQGHTDTQYF. CDR3 nucleotide sequence: TGCAGTGCTAGCAGACAGGGGCACACAGATACGCAGTATTTT.

This clonotype was counted at least ten times. DNA of the CDR3: TGTGCCAGCAGTCCGCTTTCCCACGAGCAGTACTTC. Translated, it gives CASSPLSHEQYF. V gene TRBV12-3 or TRBV12-4 combines with J gene TRBJ2-7; the D is unclear. The CDR3 covers 12 residues. V dropped 5 bases and J dropped 5 bases, with 10 bases sitting between them.

The table lists this clonotype with a few counts. The chain recombines TRBV6-2 or TRBV6-3 with TRBJ2-4; TRBD2 matches at 7 bases. This CDR3 contains 14 residues. Germline values: CDR1 MNHEY, CDR2 SVGEGT. With V trimmed by 8 bases and J by 11 bases, 15 bases remained unmatched. CDR3 sequence reads: CASEPAGTTNLQYF. Here the CDR3 DNA reads TGTGCCAGCGAGCCTGCCGGGACTACCAATCTTCAGTACTTC.

The chain couples TRBV4-3 to TRBJ1-6, with D perhaps matching TRBD1 (6 bases). V was trimmed by 1 base and J by 12 bases, leaving 16 bases between them. CDR3 length: 15 amino acids. Germline V gives CDR1 LGHNA, CDR2 YSLEER. The DNA for the CDR3 is TGCGCCAGCAGCCAAGGAGTCCCGGGGGCGGGACCCCTCCACTTT. Amino acid sequence: CASSQGVPGAGPLHF.

This clonotype occurred a few times. The chain is built from TRBV7-9 and TRBJ2-1; the match to TRBD2 covers 7 bases. V shed 6 bases and J 5 bases; nucleotides not matched to a gene: 1. Germline-derived CDR1 and CDR2 are SEHNR and FQNEAQ (reference sequence). The length of the CDR3 is 12 residues. The CDR3 sequence is CASRGGNNEQFF. CDR3 nucleotide sequence: TGTGCCAGCAGGGGAGGGAACAATGAGCAGTTCTTC.